The 25 T cell receptor beta chains reported below all come from one sample, sequenced in a study of breast tumors, draining lymph nodes, adjacent tissues. One entry per CDR3 protein, called by TCRdb with MiXCR from the multiplex PCR reads. Of more than 5,500 distinct CDR3 sequences in the sample, roughly 43% were seen once. Sequencing was done on a sample of tumor-adjacent breast tissue. The receptors here all came from a female donor with breast cancer. Some clones in this sample may be carry-over from other donors' samples.

By share, this clonotype ranks as large. The chain has TRBV11-2 and TRBJ2-1; tentative D call: TRBD1 (6 bases). The CDR3 contains 13 residues. Trimming left V 5 bases short and J 10 bases short, with 15 bases between. Germline lookup yields CDR1 SGHAT and CDR2 FQNNGV. The CDR3 sequence: CASSLLQGAEQFF. The CDR3 region has the DNA TGTGCCAGCAGCCTTCTACAGGGCGCCGAGCAGTTCTTC.

This chain links TRBV15 with TRBJ2-1; D possibly corresponds to TRBD2 (7 bases). V lost 1 base to trimming and J lost 8 bases, with 21 bases between them. The CDR3 sequence is 17 residues long. Germline-derived CDR1 and CDR2 are LNHNV and YYDKDF (reference sequence). CDR3 sequence: CATSRVGGGRYSYEQFF. In DNA form, the CDR3 reads TGTGCCACCAGCAGAGTAGGGGGAGGGCGTTATTCCTATGAGCAGTTCTTC.

The table lists this clonotype with a count of one. The chain is built from TRBV11-3 and TRBJ1-2, with 8 positions matching TRBD1. The germline V gene has CDR1 SGHNT and CDR2 YENEEA. This CDR3 comprises 13 residues. Unmatched junction bases numbered 9, after V lost 7 bases and J lost 8 bases. The CDR3 sequence is CASTKTGDRGYTF. The CDR3 DNA is TGTGCCAGCACCAAGACAGGGGATAGGGGCTACACCTTC.

The chain employs TRBV9 and TRBJ2-2; D is undetermined. This CDR3 spans 16 amino acids. With 0 bases removed from V and 0 bases from J, the gap between germline ends came to 9 bases. Per germline, CDR1 SGDLS and CDR2 YYNGEE. Written as DNA, the CDR3 is TGTGCCAGCAGCGTAGAAGGGAACTCGAACACCGGGGAGCTGTTTTTT. The encoded protein is CASSVEGNSNTGELFF.

This clonotype was detected a few times. The chain combines TRBV5-6 with TRBJ2-1; 9 nucleotides align to TRBD1. From germline, CDR1 is SGHDT and CDR2 YYEEEE. The CDR3 is made up of 15 amino acids. The V and J ends lost 2 bases and 4 bases, in that order; junction bases with no gene match: 4. CDR3 in amino acids: CASSFGDRAYNEQFF. The CDR3 DNA sequence: TGTGCCAGCAGCTTTGGGGACAGGGCTTACAATGAGCAGTTCTTC. Supplemented by reference TRBV5-6 and TRBJ2-1, the full variable domain reads DAGVTQSPTHLIKTRGQQVTLRCSPKSGHDTVSWYQQALGQGPQFIFQYYEEEERQRGNFPDRFSGHQFPNYSSELNVNALLLGDSALYLCASSFGDRAYNEQFFGPGTRLTVL.

This clonotype was recorded at least ten times. The rearrangement joins TRBV27 to TRBJ2-1; 12 positions agree with TRBD2. The germline V gene has CDR1 MNHEY and CDR2 SMNVEV (reference sequence). V was pared by 0 bases and J by 4 bases, with 1 base of the junction left unmatched. The CDR3 runs to 16 residues. CDR3 loop: CASSLSGLAGYNEQFF. CDR3 nucleotide sequence: TGTGCCAGCAGTTTATCGGGACTAGCGGGTTACAATGAGCAGTTCTTC.

A word on this clonotype: The CDR3 ends on some other residue instead of the conserved phenylalanine or tryptophan, so this is likely a read error. The rearrangement joins TRBV7-2 to TRBJ2-1, with D possibly TRBD1 on 5 matching bases. The V end lost 1 base, the J end lost 13 bases, and 11 bases lay between the germline ends. There are 12 residues in the CDR3. Germline V gene lookup returns CDR1 SGHTA and CDR2 FQGNSA. CDR3 DNA sequence: TGTGCCAGCAGCTTAGAGTCAGGGAAACAGTTCTCC. Amino acids: CASSLESGKQFS.

This clonotype occurred a few times. This rearrangement joins TRBV20-1 to TRBJ2-5; 11 nucleotides agree with TRBD2. Losses at the gene ends were 1 base for V and 5 bases for J; bases not matched to a gene: 12. In germline, CDR1 is DFQATT, CDR2 SNEGSKA (reference sequence). This CDR3 comprises 17 residues. The CDR3: CSARVLGLTSGVETQYF. DNA of the CDR3: TGCAGTGCTAGAGTCTTAGGGCTGACTAGCGGGGTCGAGACCCAGTACTTC.

This clonotype was recorded many times. The rearrangement joins TRBV6-2 or TRBV6-3 to TRBJ2-7, with TRBD2 matching 11 bases. The V gene end was trimmed by 7 bases and the J gene end by 4 bases; junction bases not matched to a gene: 9. There are 15 residues in the CDR3. CDR1 and CDR2 (germline): MNHEY, SVGEGT. CDR3 in DNA: TGTGCCAGCAACCAACTAGCGGGAGTTTCTTACGAGCAGTACTTC. Translated, it gives CASNQLAGVSYEQYF.

As regards this clonotype: Possible read error: a much larger clone is one base away. This CDR3 is missing its conserved last phenylalanine or tryptophan, likely due to a read error. The DNA for the CDR3 is TGCGCCAGCAGCTTAGGCAGCGGGAGGGTCCTGGGCCCAGATACGCAGTATCTT. Encoded protein: CASSLGSGRVLGPDTQYL. The chain couples TRBV5-1 to TRBJ2-3; 10 nucleotides line up with TRBD2. The CDR3 has 18 amino acids. The V and J ends lost 2 bases and 4 bases, in that order; junction bases with no gene match: 13. Germline assignment: CDR1 SGHRS and CDR2 YFSETQ.

In its sample, this clonotype was seen many times. The rearrangement joins TRBV4-1 to TRBJ2-1; 11 positions agree with TRBD2. Trimming cost V 4 bases and J 6 bases; bases outside gene matches: 14. This CDR3 has 18 residues. Germline V CDR1 and CDR2: MGHRA, YSYEKL. The CDR3 sequence is CASSLNPLAGGPGNEQFF. CDR3 nucleotide sequence: TGCGCCAGCAGCCTTAATCCCTTAGCGGGAGGGCCGGGCAATGAGCAGTTCTTC.

This clonotype is medium-sized in the sample. The chain joins TRBV7-9 to TRBJ1-2; 10 positions match TRBD1. The CDR3 length is 14 residues. CDR1 is SEHNR, CDR2 FQNEAQ, per germline (reference sequence). Trimming took 5 bases from V and 8 from J; bases not matched to a gene: 8. The CDR3 DNA reads as TGTGCCAGCAGCCTACCGACAGGGGGCAGAGGCTACACCTTC. Encoded protein: CASSLPTGGRGYTF.

This clonotype has at least ten counts. This chain connects TRBV6-6 to TRBJ2-3, with TRBD1 identical over 10 bases. This CDR3 has 16 amino acids. V was clipped by 2 bases and J by 7 bases; unmatched bases: 9. Germline CDR1 is MNHNY and CDR2 is SVGAGI (reference sequence). The CDR3 is CASSYPAGQGTNTQYF. The CDR3 DNA reads as TGTGCCAGCAGTTACCCTGCGGGACAGGGGACGAATACGCAGTATTTT.

This clonotype appeared a few times. The V call is TRBV12-3 or TRBV12-4, the J call TRBJ1-1; D possibly corresponds to TRBD1 (5 bases). V was cut by 4 bases and J by 7 bases, with 7 bases left in between. The CDR3 length is 11 residues. Written as DNA, the CDR3 is TGTGCCAGCAGTTCAGGGCTTGAAGCTTTCTTT. Translation gives CASSSGLEAFF.

Ten or more counts support this clonotype. The chain combines TRBV11-1 with TRBJ2-7; D might be TRBD2 (6 bases). Germline loops: CDR1 SGHAT, CDR2 FQDESV (reference sequence). V lost 3 bases and J 2 bases, leaving 14 bases between the germline ends. The CDR3 has 15 residues. CDR3 coding DNA: TGTGCCAGCAGCTTTTACGGGAGTCTAGCCTACGAGCAGTACTTC. Residues: CASSFYGSLAYEQYF.

This clonotype has a count of ten or more. The rearrangement links TRBV7-2 to TRBJ2-5, with 15 bases matching TRBD2. Trimming took 5 bases from V and 5 from J; bases not matched to a gene: 6. CDR1 is SGHTA and CDR2 is FQGNSA in the germline V gene. This CDR3 is built from 16 residues. The CDR3 nucleotides are TGTGCCAGCAGCCGGACTAGCGGGAGGGTGGCGGAGACCCAGTACTTC. Protein: CASSRTSGRVAETQYF.

The gene calls are TRBV7-9 and TRBJ2-2, with 9 positions matching TRBD1. V lost 1 base and J lost 7; bases outside the gene matches: 4. The germline gives CDR1 SEHNR, CDR2 FQNEAQ (reference sequence). CDR3 length equals 15 residues. The DNA for the CDR3 is TGTGCCAGCAGCTTAGGAACAGGGGGCGGCGGGGAGCTGTTTTTT. This sequence encodes CASSLGTGGGGELFF.

CDR3 sequence reads: CASSFGGVGQGLYEAFF. The CDR3, as DNA: TGTGCCAGCAGCTTCGGCGGGGTGGGACAGGGGCTTTATGAAGCTTTCTTT. V and J are TRBV7-2 and TRBJ1-1; 10 bases are shared with TRBD1. The CDR3 sequence is 17 residues long. Germline-derived CDR1 and CDR2 are SGHTA and FQGNSA. V lost 3 bases and J lost 7; bases outside the gene matches: 14. The whole variable domain, filled in from reference TRBV7-2 and TRBJ1-1, reads GAGVSQSPSNKVTEKGKDVELRCDPISGHTALYWYRQSLGQGLEFLIYFQGNSAPDKSGLPSDRFSAERTGGSVSTLTIQRTQQEDSAVYLCASSFGGVGQGLYEAFFGQGTRLTVV.

This clonotype is classed as medium-sized (0.01 to 0.1%). The rearrangement joins TRBV6-5 to TRBJ2-5; no clear D gene. Deletions cut 5 bases from V and 5 bases from J, with 18 bases between. Per the germline V gene, CDR1 is MNHEY and CDR2 is SVGAGI. This CDR3 is built from 15 residues. CDR3 region: CASSTFLEIVETQYF. The CDR3 DNA sequence: TGTGCCAGCAGTACCTTTCTAGAAATCGTGGAGACCCAGTACTTC.

J is TRBJ2-3 and V is TRBV20-1, with D unclear. CDR1 and CDR2 (germline): DFQATT, SNEGSKA (reference sequence). There are 10 residues in the CDR3. Trimming left V 4 bases short and J 2 bases short, with 1 base between. CDR3 amino acids: CSATTDTQYF. For the CDR3, the DNA is TGCAGTGCTACCACAGATACGCAGTATTTT.

The gene calls are TRBV27 and TRBJ1-1; D ambiguous. Deletions cut 1 base from V and 5 bases from J, with 8 bases between. The germline V gene encodes CDR1 MNHEY and CDR2 SMNVEV (reference sequence). The CDR3 loop spans 13 amino acids. The CDR3 region is CASSLFMETEAFF. In DNA form, the CDR3 reads TGTGCCAGCAGTTTATTTATGGAGACTGAAGCTTTCTTT.

By its share, this clonotype is medium-sized. V usage is TRBV6-5 and J usage is TRBJ2-7, with 7 bases fitting TRBD1. Looked up from germline, CDR1 is MNHEY and CDR2 is SVGAGI. The CDR3 is 13 residues long. After removal of 8 bases from V and 4 bases from J, the junction contained 8 bases not matched to a gene. This CDR3 reads CASPTGTLYEQYF. For the CDR3, the DNA is TGTGCCAGCCCGACAGGGACCCTTTACGAGCAGTACTTC.

In this sample, this clonotype turned up a few times. This rearrangement joins TRBV18 to TRBJ1-4; D gene ambiguous. Germline CDR1 KGHSH, CDR2 LQKENI. V dropped 1 base and J dropped 8 bases, with 17 bases sitting between them. The length of the CDR3 is 16 residues. CDR3 protein: CASSPQQAPPGEKLFF. The CDR3 DNA reads TGTGCCAGCTCACCACAGCAAGCCCCACCTGGAGAAAAACTGTTTTTT.

The genes are TRBV5-6 and TRBJ2-1, with 8 bases that match TRBD2. The CDR3 totals 15 residues. Per the germline V gene, CDR1 is SGHDT and CDR2 is YYEEEE. Trimming took 7 bases from V and 6 from J; bases not matched to a gene: 12. In DNA, the CDR3 is TGTGCCAGCTTCCTCGGCGGGACTAGAAGCAATGAGCAGTTCTTC. This codes for CASFLGGTRSNEQFF. Full variable domain (outside the CDR3, taken from reference TRBV5-6 and TRBJ2-1): DAGVTQSPTHLIKTRGQQVTLRCSPKSGHDTVSWYQQALGQGPQFIFQYYEEEERQRGNFPDRFSGHQFPNYSSELNVNALLLGDSALYLCASFLGGTRSNEQFFGPGTRLTVL.

This clonotype occurred many times. The chain has TRBV4-2 and TRBJ2-1; D possibly corresponds to TRBD2 (5 bases). This CDR3 comprises 13 residues. The V end was cut by 0 bases, the J end by 9 bases, with 9 bases between. CDR1 LGHNA and CDR2 YNFKEQ come from the germline V gene. The CDR3: CASSQDEGSEQFF. The CDR3, as DNA: TGTGCCAGCAGCCAAGATGAGGGCAGTGAGCAGTTCTTC.